One sample yielded the 20 T cell receptor beta chains listed below, sequenced in a study of blood T cell repertoires in COVID-19. TCRdb's table, derived via immunoSEQ multiplex PCR, lists solely in-frame clones and lacks some. The table lists under 500,000 clones, roughly nine tenths of them singletons. Sequences were obtained from PBMCs or T cells enriched from blood (not recorded which). The source is a man aged 25-45 years who had recovered from COVID-19.

The J gene is TRBJ2-1, the V gene TRBV14; TRBD1 agrees at 7 bases. With 4 bases clipped from V and 10 bases from J, the junction kept 10 bases outside the gene matches. CDR3 size: 14 residues. Germline V gene sequence: CDR1 SGHDN, CDR2 FVKESK. CDR3 region: CASSPRQGLEEQFF. The CDR3 nucleotides read TGTGCCAGCAGCCCCAGACAGGGATTAGAAGAGCAGTTCTTC.

This clone was found a few times. The chain carries TRBV2 and TRBJ1-6; 9 nucleotides align to TRBD1. This CDR3 contains 15 residues. J gave up 5 bases and V 7 bases, and 6 bases lay outside the gene matches. Germline CDR1 is SNHLY and CDR2 is FYNNEI. This chain's CDR3 is CASTRDRANNSPLHF. As DNA, the CDR3 is TGTGCCAGCACTAGGGACAGGGCGAATAATTCACCCCTCCACTTT.

The chain carries TRBV10-2 and TRBJ2-5, with 8 bases aligning to TRBD2. V shed 6 bases, J shed 2 bases, and the junction held 2 bases outside the gene matches. CDR3 length: 13 amino acids. Germline V gene lookup returns CDR1 WSHSY and CDR2 SAAADI. The CDR3 protein is CASRVAGQETQYF. The DNA of the CDR3 is TGCGCCAGCAGGGTAGCGGGGCAAGAGACCCAGTACTTC.

The V call is TRBV4-2, the J call TRBJ2-7; 8 nucleotides line up with TRBD2. CDR3 size: 16 residues. V was pared by 3 bases and J by 4 bases, with 11 bases of the junction left unmatched. Germline CDR1 and CDR2: LGHNA and YNFKEQ. The DNA for the CDR3 is TGTGCCAGCAGCCACGGGGGGGGCGGGAGATCTTACGAGCAGTACTTC. Protein: CASSHGGGGRSYEQYF.

The gene calls are TRBV27 and TRBJ1-1; the D gene is possibly TRBD1 (6 bases). Germline CDR1 and CDR2: MNHEY and SMNVEV (reference sequence). The V gene lost 0 bases and the J gene lost 0 bases, with 8 bases spanning the gap. The CDR3 length is 15 residues. DNA for the CDR3: TGTGCCAGCAGTTTATCTAGGGGGTTGAACACTGAAGCTTTCTTT. Encoded protein: CASSLSRGLNTEAFF.

This chain uses TRBV5-4 with TRBJ2-5, with a possible D match to TRBD1 (5 bases). The CDR3 contains 16 residues. The V end was cut by 3 bases, the J end by 1 base, with 16 bases between. Germline V gene sequence: CDR1 SGHNT, CDR2 YYREEE (reference sequence). CDR3 nucleotide sequence: TGTGCCAGCAGCTCGGATATAGACAGAATCCAAGAGACCCAGTACTTC. Translating it yields CASSSDIDRIQETQYF.

The chain recombines TRBV24-1 with TRBJ2-1; TRBD1 matches at 10 bases. Germline V gene lookup returns CDR1 KGHDR and CDR2 SFDVKD. The CDR3 totals 16 residues. J was trimmed by 4 bases and V by 3 bases; bases with no gene match: 5. CDR3 sequence: CATSDGQGVSYNEQFF. The CDR3 region has the DNA TGTGCCACCAGTGATGGACAGGGGGTAAGTTACAATGAGCAGTTCTTC.

The gene calls are TRBV2 and TRBJ1-5, with D unresolved. CDR3 length equals 17 residues. Germline lookup yields CDR1 SNHLY and CDR2 FYNNEI. V lost 7 bases and J 6 bases, leaving 25 bases between the germline ends. The CDR3 is CASTPSRRTLVAQPQHF. The CDR3 DNA sequence: TGTGCCAGCACTCCTTCGCGGAGGACGCTGGTAGCTCAGCCCCAGCATTTT.

This chain links TRBV19 with TRBJ1-2; TRBD1 agrees at 10 bases. V dropped 6 bases and J dropped 2; count of bases not matched to a gene: 6. CDR3 size: 15 residues. Germline CDR1 is LNHDA and CDR2 is SQIVND (reference sequence). The CDR3 here is CASRDEDRGNYGYTF. DNA for the CDR3: TGTGCCAGTAGGGATGAGGACAGGGGGAACTATGGCTACACCTTC.

This clone appeared once. Other DNA sequences within the sample encode an identical CDR3. The gene calls are TRBV4-2 and TRBJ2-2, with TRBD1 matching 8 bases. V lost 0 bases and J lost 2; bases outside the gene matches: 2. The CDR3 has 16 residues. Germline V gene sequence: CDR1 LGHNA, CDR2 YNFKEQ. The CDR3 DNA reads TGTGCCAGCAGCCAAGACCAGGGGGCAAACACCGGGGAGCTGTTTTTT. The encoded protein is CASSQDQGANTGELFF.

The chain recombines TRBV2 with TRBJ2-1; tentatively, D is TRBD2 (5 bases). Trimming pared 6 bases from V and 0 bases from J, leaving 12 bases between. The CDR3 extends over 15 amino acids. The V gene's germline CDR1 is SNHLY and CDR2 FYNNEI. CDR3 residues: CASSPDWSSYNEQFF. In DNA form, the CDR3 reads TGTGCCAGCAGCCCGGACTGGAGCTCCTACAATGAGCAGTTCTTC.

The chain is built from TRBV6-5 and TRBJ1-5, with D possibly TRBD1 on 6 matching bases. The CDR3 consists of 14 residues. Germline V CDR1 and CDR2: MNHEY, SVGAGI. Trimming cost V 6 bases and J 4 bases, with 13 bases left between them. The CDR3 here is CASSTGQLNQPQHF. In DNA form, the CDR3 reads TGTGCCAGCAGCACCGGACAGTTAAATCAGCCCCAGCATTTT.

V usage is TRBV18 and J usage is TRBJ2-7; D is ambiguous. The CDR3 is made up of 12 amino acids. V shed 5 bases and J shed 3 bases, with 8 bases lying between them. Germline CDR1 is KGHSH and CDR2 is LQKENI. CDR3 sequence (DNA): TGTGCCAGCTCAAAAGATAGCTACGAGCAGTACTTC. Translating gives CASSKDSYEQYF. The entire variable domain, with the rest obtained from reference TRBV18 and TRBJ2-7, is as follows: NAGVMQNPRHLVRRRGQEARLRCSPMKGHSHVYWYRQLPEEGLKFMVYLQKENIIDESGMPKERFSAEFPKEGPSILRIQQVVRGDSAAYFCASSKDSYEQYFGPGTRLTVT.

This chain links TRBV11-1 with TRBJ2-7, with 10 bases aligning to TRBD2. The CDR3 covers 15 residues. V dropped 3 bases and J dropped 5; count of bases not matched to a gene: 7. Germline V gene lookup returns CDR1 SGHAT and CDR2 FQDESV (reference sequence). The CDR3 bases are TGTGCCAGCAGCTTGGGCAGCGGGAGGGCCGACGAGCAGTACTTC. Translated, it gives CASSLGSGRADEQYF.

V is TRBV3-1 (or the pseudogene TRBV3-2) and J is TRBJ1-4; perhaps TRBD1 as D (5 bases). The CDR3 is made up of 13 amino acids. The V end was cut by 5 bases, the J end by 8 bases, with 12 bases between. Germline CDR1 and CDR2: LGHDT and YNNKEL (reference sequence). Here the CDR3 reads CASSSGWAEKLFF. Written as DNA, the CDR3 is TGTGCCAGCAGCTCAGGGTGGGCAGAAAAACTGTTTTTT.

The chain links TRBV24-1 to TRBJ1-2; no definite D call. The CDR3 has 13 residues. Germline lookup yields CDR1 KGHDR and CDR2 SFDVKD. Trimming cost V 2 bases and J 4 bases, with 7 bases left between them. The CDR3 region has the DNA TGTGCCACCAGTGATTCGGGGATCTATGGCTACACCTTC. This gives the protein CATSDSGIYGYTF.

The chain couples TRBV7-6 to TRBJ2-5, with 9 bases aligning to TRBD2. The V gene end was trimmed by 6 bases and the J gene end by 2 bases; junction bases not matched to a gene: 16. Germline CDR1 and CDR2: SGHVS and FNYEAQ. The CDR3 loop spans 18 amino acids. CDR3 bases: TGTGCCAGCAGTCCAGGGGGATTAGCGGGAGTGGGGCAAGAGACCCAGTACTTC. This translates into CASSPGGLAGVGQETQYF.

The CDR3 sequence: CATSRAAGNLGEQFF. DNA for the CDR3: TGTGCCACCAGCAGAGCGGCAGGAAATCTCGGTGAGCAGTTCTTC. The genes are TRBV15 and TRBJ2-1; no firm D call. Deletions cut 1 base from V and 9 bases from J, with 16 bases between. Looked up from germline, CDR1 is LNHNV and CDR2 is YYDKDF (reference sequence). The CDR3 has 15 amino acids.

The chain links TRBV27 to TRBJ2-2, with a weak D call TRBD1 (5 bases). In germline, CDR1 is MNHEY, CDR2 SMNVEV (reference sequence). Trimming pared 4 bases from V and 2 bases from J, leaving 14 bases between. The CDR3 is made up of 16 amino acids. Here the CDR3 DNA reads TGTGCCAGCAGTTCGCTACGACAGACCAACACCGGGGAGCTGTTTTTT. Encoded protein: CASSSLRQTNTGELFF.

Notes on this clone: This same CDR3 is encoded by further DNA sequences in the sample. The rearrangement links TRBV24-1 to TRBJ2-5, with 9 bases that match TRBD1. Germline V gives CDR1 KGHDR, CDR2 SFDVKD. This CDR3 has 14 residues. J was trimmed by 5 bases and V by 4 bases; bases with no gene match: 4. For the CDR3, the DNA is TGTGCCACCAGTGACCGACAGGGGGGGGAGACCCAGTACTTC. Translating gives CATSDRQGGETQYF.